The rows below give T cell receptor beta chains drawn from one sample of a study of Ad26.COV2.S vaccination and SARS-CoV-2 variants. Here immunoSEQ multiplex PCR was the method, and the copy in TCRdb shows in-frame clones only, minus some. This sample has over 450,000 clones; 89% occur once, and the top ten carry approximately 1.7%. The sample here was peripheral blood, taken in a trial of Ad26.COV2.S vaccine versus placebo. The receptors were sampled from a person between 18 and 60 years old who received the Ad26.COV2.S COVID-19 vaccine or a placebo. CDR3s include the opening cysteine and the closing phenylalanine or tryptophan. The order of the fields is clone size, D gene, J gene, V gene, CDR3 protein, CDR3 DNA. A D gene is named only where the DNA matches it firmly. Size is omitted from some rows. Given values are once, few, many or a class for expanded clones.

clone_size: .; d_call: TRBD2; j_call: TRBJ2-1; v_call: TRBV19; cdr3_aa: CASSSPSLAGVSNEQFF; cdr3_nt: TGTGCCAGTAGCTCACCCTCTCTAGCGGGAGTCTCCAATGAGCAGTTCTTC
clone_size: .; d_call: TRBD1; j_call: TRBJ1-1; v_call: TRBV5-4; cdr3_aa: CASSLGQTGTTEAFF; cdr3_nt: TGTGCCAGCAGCTTAGGGCAGACAGGGACCACTGAAGCTTTCTTT
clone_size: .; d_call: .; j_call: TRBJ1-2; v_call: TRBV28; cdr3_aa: CASIWQGANYGYTF; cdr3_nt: TGTGCCAGCATTTGGCAGGGAGCTAACTATGGCTACACCTTC
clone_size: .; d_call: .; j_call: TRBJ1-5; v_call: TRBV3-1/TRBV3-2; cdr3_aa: CASSQEGWGQQNQPQHF; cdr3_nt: TGTGCCAGCAGCCAAGAGGGGTGGGGGCAGCAGAATCAGCCCCAGCATTTT
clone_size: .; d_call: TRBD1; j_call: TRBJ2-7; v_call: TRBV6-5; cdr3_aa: CASSPGTDYEQYF; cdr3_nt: TGTGCCAGCAGTCCCGGGACAGACTACGAGCAGTACTTC
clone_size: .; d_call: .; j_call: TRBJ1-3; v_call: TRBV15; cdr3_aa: CATGTSGGSGNTIYF; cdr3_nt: TGTGCCACCGGCACGAGCGGGGGCTCTGGAAACACCATATATTTT
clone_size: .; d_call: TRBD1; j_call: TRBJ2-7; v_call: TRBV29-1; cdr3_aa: CSVYPDRDDEQYF; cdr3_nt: TGCAGCGTTTACCCCGACAGGGACGACGAGCAGTACTTC
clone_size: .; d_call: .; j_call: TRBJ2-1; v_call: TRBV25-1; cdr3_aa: CASSHPTGHLFNEQFF; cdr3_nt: TGTGCCAGCAGCCACCCAACCGGACACCTTTTCAATGAGCAGTTCTTC
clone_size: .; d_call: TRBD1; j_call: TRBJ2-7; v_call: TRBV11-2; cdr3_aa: CASSFLTGGSYEQYF; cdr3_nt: TGTGCCAGCAGCTTCTTGACAGGGGGTTCCTACGAGCAGTACTTC
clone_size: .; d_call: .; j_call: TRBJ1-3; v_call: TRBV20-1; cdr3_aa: CSASDPRGNTIYF; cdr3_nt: TGCAGTGCTAGTGACCCGAGGGGAAACACCATATATTTT
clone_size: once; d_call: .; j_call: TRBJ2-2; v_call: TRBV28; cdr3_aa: CASRQDSNTGELFF; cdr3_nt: TGTGCCAGCAGACAGGACTCGAACACCGGGGAGCTGTTTTTT
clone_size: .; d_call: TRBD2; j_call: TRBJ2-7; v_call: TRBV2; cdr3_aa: CASLPGTSGNYEQYF; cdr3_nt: TGTGCCAGCCTTCCGGGGACTAGCGGAAACTACGAGCAGTACTTC
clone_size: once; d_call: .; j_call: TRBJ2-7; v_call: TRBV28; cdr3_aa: CASSIPGGGYEQYF; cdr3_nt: TGTGCCAGCAGCATCCCCGGGGGCGGCTACGAGCAGTACTTC
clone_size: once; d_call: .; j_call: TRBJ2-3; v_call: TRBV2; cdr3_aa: CASSTWTSTDTQYF; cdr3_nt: TGTGCCAGCAGTACCTGGACTAGCACAGATACGCAGTATTTT
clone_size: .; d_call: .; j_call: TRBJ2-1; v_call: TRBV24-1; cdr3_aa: CATSLAGFGEQFF; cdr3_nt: TGTGCCACCAGTCTAGCAGGCTTTGGTGAGCAGTTCTTC
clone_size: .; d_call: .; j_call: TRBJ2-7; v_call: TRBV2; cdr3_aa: CASWRGEADYEQYF; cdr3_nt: TGTGCCAGCTGGCGAGGAGAAGCGGACTACGAGCAGTACTTC
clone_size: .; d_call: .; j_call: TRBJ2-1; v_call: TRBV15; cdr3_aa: CATSQTGNHDEQFF; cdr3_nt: TGTGCCACCAGCCAAACGGGGAACCATGATGAGCAGTTCTTC
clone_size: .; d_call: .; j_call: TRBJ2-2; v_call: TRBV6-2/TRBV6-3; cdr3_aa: CASSYTGTLGELFF; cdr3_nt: TGTGCCAGCAGTTATACCGGGACACTCGGGGAGCTGTTTTTT
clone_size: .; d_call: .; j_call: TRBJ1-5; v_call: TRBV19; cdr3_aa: CASSMDRPSNQPQHF; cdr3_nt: TGTGCCAGTAGTATGGACCGTCCTAGCAATCAGCCCCAGCATTTT
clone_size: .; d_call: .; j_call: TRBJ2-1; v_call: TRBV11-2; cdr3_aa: CASSLGWQNEQFF; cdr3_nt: TGTGCCAGCAGCTTAGGGTGGCAGAATGAGCAGTTCTTC
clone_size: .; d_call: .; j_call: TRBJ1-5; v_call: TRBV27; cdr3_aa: CASSLSSGADGNQPQHF; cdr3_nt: TGTGCCAGCAGTTTATCTTCCGGGGCGGACGGCAATCAGCCCCAGCATTTT
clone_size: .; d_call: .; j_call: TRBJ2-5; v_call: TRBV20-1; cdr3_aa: CSARVVAETQYF; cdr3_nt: TGCAGTGCTCGTGTGGTGGCAGAGACCCAGTACTTC
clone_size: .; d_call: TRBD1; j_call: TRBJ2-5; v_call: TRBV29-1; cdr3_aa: CSVRPGQGSETQYF; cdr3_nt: TGCAGCGTTCGACCGGGACAGGGGTCTGAGACCCAGTACTTC
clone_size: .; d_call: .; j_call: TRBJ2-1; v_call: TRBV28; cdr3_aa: CASRFSPDWRGEQFF; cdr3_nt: TGTGCCAGCAGGTTTTCCCCCGACTGGAGGGGTGAGCAGTTCTTC
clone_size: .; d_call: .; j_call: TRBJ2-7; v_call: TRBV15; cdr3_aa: CATSRVKGNIYEQYF; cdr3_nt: TGTGCCACCAGCAGAGTAAAGGGAAATATATACGAGCAGTACTTC
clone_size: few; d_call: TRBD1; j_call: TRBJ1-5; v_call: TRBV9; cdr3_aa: CASRATGGVNQPQHF; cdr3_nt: TGTGCCAGCAGGGCGACAGGGGGGGTCAATCAGCCCCAGCATTTT
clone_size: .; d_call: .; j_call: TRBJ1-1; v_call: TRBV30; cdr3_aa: CAWSVTGEAFF; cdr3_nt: TGTGCCTGGAGTGTGACAGGTGAAGCTTTCTTT
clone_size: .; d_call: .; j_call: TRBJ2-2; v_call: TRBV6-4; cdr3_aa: CASAEGGFTGELFF; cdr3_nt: TGTGCCAGCGCCGAGGGCGGTTTCACCGGGGAGCTGTTTTTT
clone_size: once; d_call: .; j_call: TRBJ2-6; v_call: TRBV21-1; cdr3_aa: CASSKVLRVSGANVLTF; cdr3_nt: TGTGCCAGCAGCAAAGTGTTACGCGTGTCTGGGGCCAACGTCCTGACTTTC
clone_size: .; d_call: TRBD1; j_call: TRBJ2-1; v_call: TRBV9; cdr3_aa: CASSVVPGGYNEQFF; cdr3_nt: TGTGCCAGCAGCGTAGTACCAGGGGGCTACAATGAGCAGTTCTTC
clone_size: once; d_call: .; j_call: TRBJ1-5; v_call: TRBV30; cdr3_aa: CAWSAGTRNQPQHF; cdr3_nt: TGTGCCTGGAGTGCAGGGACAAGGAATCAGCCCCAGCATTTT
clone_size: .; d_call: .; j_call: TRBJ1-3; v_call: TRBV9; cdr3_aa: CASSVGGPGNTIYF; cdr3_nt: TGTGCCAGCAGCGTAGGGGGACCTGGAAACACCATATATTTT
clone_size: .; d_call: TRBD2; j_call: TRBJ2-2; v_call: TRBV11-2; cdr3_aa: CASSRLTSGPGTGELFF; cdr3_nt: TGTGCCAGCAGCCGCCTGACTAGCGGGCCCGGCACCGGGGAGCTGTTTTTT
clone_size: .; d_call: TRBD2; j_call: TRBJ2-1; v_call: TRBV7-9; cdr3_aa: CASKPGGNEQFF; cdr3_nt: TGTGCCAGCAAGCCGGGGGGGAATGAGCAGTTCTTC
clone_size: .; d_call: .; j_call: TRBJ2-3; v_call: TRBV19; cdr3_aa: CASSIDLGATQYF; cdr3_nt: TGTGCCAGTAGTATAGATCTCGGGGCTACGCAGTATTTT
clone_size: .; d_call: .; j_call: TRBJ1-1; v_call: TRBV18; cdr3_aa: CASSPQEGQRGPRTEAFF; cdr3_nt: TGTGCCAGCTCACCACAGGAAGGACAAAGAGGGCCGCGCACTGAAGCTTTCTTT
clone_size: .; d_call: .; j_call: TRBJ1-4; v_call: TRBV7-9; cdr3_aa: CASSLGAGTTNEKLFF; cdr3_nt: TGTGCCAGCAGCTTAGGGGCCGGGACAACTAATGAAAAACTGTTTTTT
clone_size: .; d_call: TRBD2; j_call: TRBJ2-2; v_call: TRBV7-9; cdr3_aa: CASSPLAGGSNTGELFF; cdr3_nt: TGTGCCAGCAGCCCCTTGGCGGGAGGTTCAAACACCGGGGAGCTGTTTTTT
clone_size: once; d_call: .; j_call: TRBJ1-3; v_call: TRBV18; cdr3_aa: CASSPMERHFGDGNTIYF; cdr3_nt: TGTGCCAGCTCACCCATGGAACGACATTTCGGGGATGGAAACACCATATATTTT
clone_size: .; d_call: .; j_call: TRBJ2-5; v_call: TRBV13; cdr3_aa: CASSPRQRQETQYF; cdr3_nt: TGTGCCAGCAGCCCCCGACAGCGCCAAGAGACCCAGTACTTC
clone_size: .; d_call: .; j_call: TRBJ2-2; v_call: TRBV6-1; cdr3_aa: CASSEVGYGELFF; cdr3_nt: TGTGCCAGCAGTGAAGTAGGGTACGGGGAGCTGTTTTTT
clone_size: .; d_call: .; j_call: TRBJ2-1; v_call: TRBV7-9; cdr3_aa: CASSRTDNEQFF; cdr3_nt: TGTGCCAGCAGCCGGACGGACAATGAGCAGTTCTTC
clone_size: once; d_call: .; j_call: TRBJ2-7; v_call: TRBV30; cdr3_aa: CAWREGTDYYEQYF; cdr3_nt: TGTGCCTGGAGGGAGGGTACGGACTACTACGAGCAGTACTTC
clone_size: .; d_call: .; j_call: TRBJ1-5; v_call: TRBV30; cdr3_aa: CAWSVRGNQPQHF; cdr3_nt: TGTGCCTGGAGTGTACGAGGCAATCAGCCCCAGCATTTT
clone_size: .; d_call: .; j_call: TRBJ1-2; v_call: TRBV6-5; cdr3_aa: CASSSEGNYGYTF; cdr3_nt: TGTGCCAGCAGTTCAGAGGGGAACTATGGCTACACCTTC
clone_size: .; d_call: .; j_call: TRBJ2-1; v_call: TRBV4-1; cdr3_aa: CASSRGVSGYNEQFF; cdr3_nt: TGCGCCAGCAGCCGAGGGGTCTCGGGGTACAATGAGCAGTTCTTC
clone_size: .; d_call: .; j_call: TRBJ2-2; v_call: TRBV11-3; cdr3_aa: CASSQSWLGGELFF; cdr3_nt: TGTGCCAGCAGCCAGTCCTGGCTTGGCGGGGAGCTGTTTTTT
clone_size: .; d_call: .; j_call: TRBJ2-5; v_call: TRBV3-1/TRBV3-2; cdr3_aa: CASSQRQPYQETQYF; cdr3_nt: TGTGCCAGCAGCCAAAGACAGCCGTACCAAGAGACCCAGTACTTC
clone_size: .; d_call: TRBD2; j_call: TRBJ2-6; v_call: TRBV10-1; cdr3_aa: CASSPGEGSGANVLTF; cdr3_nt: TGCGCCAGCAGCCCGGGGGAGGGTTCTGGGGCCAACGTCCTGACTTTC